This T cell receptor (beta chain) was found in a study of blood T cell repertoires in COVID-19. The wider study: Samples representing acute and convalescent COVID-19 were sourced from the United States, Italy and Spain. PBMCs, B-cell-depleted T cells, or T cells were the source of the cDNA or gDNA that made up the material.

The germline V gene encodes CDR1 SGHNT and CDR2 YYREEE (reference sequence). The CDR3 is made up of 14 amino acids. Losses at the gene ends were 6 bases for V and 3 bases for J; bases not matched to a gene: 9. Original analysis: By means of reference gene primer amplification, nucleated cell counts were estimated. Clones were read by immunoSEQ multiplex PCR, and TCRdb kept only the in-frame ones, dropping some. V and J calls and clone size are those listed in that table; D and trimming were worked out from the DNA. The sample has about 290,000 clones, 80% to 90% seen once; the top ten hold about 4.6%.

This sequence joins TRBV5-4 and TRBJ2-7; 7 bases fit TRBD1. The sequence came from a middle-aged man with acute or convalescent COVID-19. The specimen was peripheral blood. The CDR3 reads CASNRQGSVYEQYF. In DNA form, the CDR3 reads TGTGCCAGCAACAGACAGGGTTCAGTCTACGAGCAGTACTTC.